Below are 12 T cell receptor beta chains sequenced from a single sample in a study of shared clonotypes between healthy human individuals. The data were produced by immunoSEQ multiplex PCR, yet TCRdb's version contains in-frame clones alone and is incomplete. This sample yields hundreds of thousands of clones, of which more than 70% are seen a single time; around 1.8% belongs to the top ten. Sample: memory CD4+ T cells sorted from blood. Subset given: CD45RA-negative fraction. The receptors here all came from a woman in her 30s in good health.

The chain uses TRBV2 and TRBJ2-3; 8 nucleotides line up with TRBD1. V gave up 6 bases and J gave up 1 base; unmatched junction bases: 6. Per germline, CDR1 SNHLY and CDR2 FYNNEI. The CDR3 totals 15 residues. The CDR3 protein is CASRRQGSGTDTQYF. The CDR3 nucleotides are TGTGCCAGCAGACGACAGGGGTCGGGCACAGATACGCAGTATTTT.

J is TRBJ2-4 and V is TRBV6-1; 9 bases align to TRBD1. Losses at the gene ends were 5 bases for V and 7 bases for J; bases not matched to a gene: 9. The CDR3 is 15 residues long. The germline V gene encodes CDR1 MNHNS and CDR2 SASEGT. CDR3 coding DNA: TGTGCCAGCAGTTCAGGCGGGACAGGGAGGAACATTCAGTACTTC. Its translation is CASSSGGTGRNIQYF.

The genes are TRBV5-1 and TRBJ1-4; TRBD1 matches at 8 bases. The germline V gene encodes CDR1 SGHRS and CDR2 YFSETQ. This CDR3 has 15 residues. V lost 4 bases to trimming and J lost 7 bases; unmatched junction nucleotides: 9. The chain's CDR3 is CASSDRGGDIEKLFF. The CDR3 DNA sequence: TGCGCCAGCAGCGACAGGGGAGGGGATATTGAAAAACTGTTTTTT.

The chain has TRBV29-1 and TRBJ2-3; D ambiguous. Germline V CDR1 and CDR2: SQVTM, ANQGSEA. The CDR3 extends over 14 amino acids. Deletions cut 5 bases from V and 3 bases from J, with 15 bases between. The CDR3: CSVRYGRPTDTQYF. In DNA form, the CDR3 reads TGCAGCGTTCGATATGGACGTCCTACAGATACGCAGTATTTT.

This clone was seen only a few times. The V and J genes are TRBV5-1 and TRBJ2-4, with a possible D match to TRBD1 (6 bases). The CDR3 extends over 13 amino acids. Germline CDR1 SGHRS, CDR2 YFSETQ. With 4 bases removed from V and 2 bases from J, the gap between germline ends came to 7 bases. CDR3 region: CASSGQPKNIQYF. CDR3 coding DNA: TGCGCCAGCAGCGGACAGCCCAAAAACATTCAGTACTTC. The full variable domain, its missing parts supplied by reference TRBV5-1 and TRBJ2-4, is KAGVTQTPRYLIKTRGQQVTLSCSPISGHRSVSWYQQTPGQGLQFLFEYFSETQRNKGNFPGRFSGRQFSNSRSEMNVSTLELGDSALYLCASSGQPKNIQYFGAGTRLSVL.

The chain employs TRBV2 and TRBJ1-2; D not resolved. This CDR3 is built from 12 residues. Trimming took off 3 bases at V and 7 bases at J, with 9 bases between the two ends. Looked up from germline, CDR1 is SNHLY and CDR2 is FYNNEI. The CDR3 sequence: CASSEAGIGYTF. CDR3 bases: TGTGCCAGCAGTGAGGCGGGGATTGGCTACACCTTC.

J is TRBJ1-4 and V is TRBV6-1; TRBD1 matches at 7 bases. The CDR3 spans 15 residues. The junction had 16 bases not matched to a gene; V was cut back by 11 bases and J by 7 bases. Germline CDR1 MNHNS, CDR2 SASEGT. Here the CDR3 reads CAGKEGGTVTEKLFF. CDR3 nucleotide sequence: TGTGCCGGGAAAGAAGGTGGGACAGTCACTGAAAAACTGTTTTTT.

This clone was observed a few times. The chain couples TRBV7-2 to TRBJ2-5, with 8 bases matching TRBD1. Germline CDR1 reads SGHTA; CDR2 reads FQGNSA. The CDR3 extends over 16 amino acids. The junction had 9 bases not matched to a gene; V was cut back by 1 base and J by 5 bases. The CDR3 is CASSLGGQGALETQYF. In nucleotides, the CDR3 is TGTGCCAGCAGCTTAGGGGGGCAGGGGGCGCTTGAGACCCAGTACTTC. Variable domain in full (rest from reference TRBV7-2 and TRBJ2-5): GAGVSQSPSNKVTEKGKDVELRCDPISGHTALYWYRQSLGQGLEFLIYFQGNSAPDKSGLPSDRFSAERTGGSVSTLTIQRTQQEDSAVYLCASSLGGQGALETQYFGPGTRLLVL.

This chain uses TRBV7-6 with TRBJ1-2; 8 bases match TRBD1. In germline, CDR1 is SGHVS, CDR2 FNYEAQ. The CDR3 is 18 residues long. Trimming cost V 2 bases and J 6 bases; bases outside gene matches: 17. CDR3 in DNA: TGTGCCAGCAGCTTATGGCCGCCGGGACAGGCTAATCTAAATGGCTACACCTTC. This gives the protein CASSLWPPGQANLNGYTF.

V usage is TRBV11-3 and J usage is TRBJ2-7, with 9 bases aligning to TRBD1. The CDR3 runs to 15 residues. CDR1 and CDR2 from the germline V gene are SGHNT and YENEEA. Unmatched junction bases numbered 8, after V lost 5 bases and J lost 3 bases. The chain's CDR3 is CASSPGQGRNYEQYF. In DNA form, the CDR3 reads TGTGCCAGCAGCCCAGGACAGGGGCGAAACTACGAGCAGTACTTC.

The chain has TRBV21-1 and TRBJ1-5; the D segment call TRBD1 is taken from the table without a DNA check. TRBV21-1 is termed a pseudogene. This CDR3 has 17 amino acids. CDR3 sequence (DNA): TGTGCCAGCAGCAAAAAGCCCACAGGGGAAGGGGATCAGCCCCAGCATTTT. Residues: CASSKKPTGEGDQPQHF.

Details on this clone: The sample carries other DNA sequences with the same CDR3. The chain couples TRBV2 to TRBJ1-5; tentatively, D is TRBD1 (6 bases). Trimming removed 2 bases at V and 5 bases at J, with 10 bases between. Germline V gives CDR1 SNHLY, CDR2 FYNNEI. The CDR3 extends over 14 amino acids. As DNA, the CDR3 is TGTGCCAGCAGTGAATTTGCAGGGGATCAGCCCCAGCATTTT. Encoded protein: CASSEFAGDQPQHF.